This is a list of T cell receptor beta chains from one sample in a study of T cell responses to AZD1222 COVID-19 vaccine. Only in-frame clones appear in the TCRdb table, and some are missing; sequencing was by immunoSEQ multiplex PCR. The table has around 200,000 clones, 88% seen once. The sequences come from peripheral blood, collected 28 days after the second AZD1222 dose. The receptor set was obtained from an adult who received the AZD1222 COVID-19 vaccine. The CDR3 runs from the conserved cysteine through the conserved F or W. The D gene is left open where the match is weak. Clone size, where shown, is once, few, many, or a class for clones that have expanded.

V	size	D	J	DNA	CDR3
TRBV7-8	once	-	TRBJ1-6	TGTGCCAGCAGCCCCCCGGGGCGTTATAATTCACCCCTCCACTTT	CASSPPGRYNSPLHF
TRBV6-2/TRBV6-3	-	TRBD1	TRBJ2-7	TGTGCCAGCAGTTCCTGGACAGGGGTGTACGAGCAGTACTTC	CASSSWTGVYEQYF
TRBV4-3	-	-	TRBJ2-1	TGCGCCAGCAGCCAAGCGGACTTGAGCTCCTACAATGAGCAGTTCTTC	CASSQADLSSYNEQFF
TRBV19	-	TRBD2	TRBJ2-1	TGTGCCAGTAGTAGGGGACTAGCGGGGTCACGAGAGCAGTTCTTC	CASSRGLAGSREQFF
TRBV27	once	TRBD2	TRBJ2-1	TGTGCCAGCACCTCTAGCGGGAGCTCCTACAATGAGCAGTTCTTC	CASTSSGSSYNEQFF
TRBV3-1/TRBV3-2	-	TRBD2	TRBJ2-7	TGTGCCAGCAGCCATCTCGGACTAGCGGGAGGGACCGCCTCCTACGAGCAGTACTTC	CASSHLGLAGGTASYEQYF
TRBV6-2/TRBV6-3	-	-	TRBJ1-2	TGTGCCAGCAGCAATCAAGGTTATGGCTACACCTTC	CASSNQGYGYTF
TRBV6-6	-	TRBD2	TRBJ2-7	TGTGCCAGCAGCTTTCTAGCGGGAGGCCCCTACGAGCAGTACTTC	CASSFLAGGPYEQYF
TRBV19	-	-	TRBJ1-1	TGTGCCAGTACCCCGGACGGAGCCATCAGAGCTTTCTTT	CASTPDGAIRAFF
TRBV28	-	-	TRBJ2-1	TGTGCCAGCAGTTCCGGGGGGCTGAATGAGCAGTTCTTC	CASSSGGLNEQFF